This T cell receptor beta chain was obtained from a study of blood T cell repertoires in COVID-19. Background on the study: From the United States, Italy and Spain came samples of acute and convalescent COVID-19. In each case, the material was cDNA or gDNA derived from T cells, B-cell-depleted T cells, or PBMCs.

This table comes from immunoSEQ multiplex PCR, and its TCRdb copy is limited to in-frame clones, with some not included. Of 490,000 or so clones in the sample, about nine tenths were seen once. Cohort 3 recovery required two negative PCRs, clearance, or symptom resolution. The germline V and J ends were trimmed by 3 bases and 2 bases, with 11 bases remaining between them. The CDR3 has 15 residues. Germline V CDR1 and CDR2: MDHEN, SYDVKM. V usage is TRBV28 and J usage is TRBJ1-3; unclear D gene. Sequences were obtained from PBMCs or T cells enriched from blood (not recorded which). The clonotype was recovered from a woman aged 55 to 70 who had recovered from COVID-19. The CDR3 DNA reads TGTGCCAGCAGTTTGAGTCTTCCCGCTGGAAACACCATATATTTT. This encodes CASSLSLPAGNTIYF.